Below, 19 T cell receptor beta chains from the same sample are listed, as sequenced in a study of T-cell reconstitution after alpha-beta-depleted transplantation in children. Using unique molecular identifiers, the investigators prepared the TCRbeta library. TCRdb re-called the PCR reads with MiXCR, one entry per CDR3 protein. The repertoire holds about 460,000 distinct CDR3 sequences, with around 13% as singletons. The starting material was PBMCs from the stem cell graft donor, obtained from the stem cell graft. The receptor set was obtained from a human donor who donated a stem cell graft to a child with combined immunodeficiency.

This clonotype was detected ten times or more. This chain uses TRBV5-1 with TRBJ2-7; tentatively, D is TRBD1 or TRBD2 (5 bases each). The CDR3 consists of 14 residues. The V and J ends lost 5 bases and 0 bases respectively, with 12 bases between them. The germline V gene has CDR1 SGHRS and CDR2 YFSETQ. CDR3 sequence reads: CASRRDPSSYEQYF. In DNA, the CDR3 is TGCGCCAGCAGGAGGGACCCGAGCTCCTACGAGCAGTACTTC.

This clonotype came up a few times. The chain links TRBV18 to TRBJ1-5, with unresolved D. Germline V gives CDR1 KGHSH, CDR2 LQKENI. V lost 3 bases to trimming and J lost 5 bases, with 14 bases between them. CDR3 length: 15 amino acids. CDR3 nucleotides: TGTGCCAGCTCACCTCAATCGGGGTTAGATCAGCCCCAGCATTTT. It is translated as CASSPQSGLDQPQHF.

This clonotype was seen many times. The chain couples TRBV5-5 to TRBJ2-3, with D uncertain. CDR1 SGHKS and CDR2 YYEKEE come from the germline V gene (reference sequence). Between the trimmed V and J ends, which lost 1 base and 1 base, there was a span of 7 bases. The CDR3 is made up of 14 amino acids. For the CDR3, the DNA is TGTGCCAGCAGCTTGATTTCCGGCACAGATACGCAGTATTTT. The encoded protein is CASSLISGTDTQYF.

Many counts were recorded for this clonotype. V usage is TRBV20-1 and J usage is TRBJ2-7; 10 nucleotides match TRBD2. The CDR3 has 15 amino acids. CDR1 and CDR2 from the germline V gene are DFQATT and SNEGSKA (reference sequence). Trimming cost V 4 bases and J 0 bases; bases outside gene matches: 6. The CDR3 DNA is TGCAGTGCTATACCCACTAGCGGGGCCTCCTACGAGCAGTACTTC. Protein sequence: CSAIPTSGASYEQYF.

In its sample, this clonotype was seen a few times. The CDR3 here is CASSPRGRQTEAFF. The CDR3, as DNA: TGTGCCAGCAGCCCCAGGGGGCGTCAGACTGAAGCTTTCTTT. V is TRBV9 and J is TRBJ1-1; TRBD1 agrees at 8 bases. With V trimmed by 4 bases and J by 5 bases, 7 bases remained unmatched. CDR1 is SGDLS, CDR2 YYNGEE, per germline. CDR3 length: 14 residues.

V gene TRBV2 combines with J gene TRBJ1-1; no definite D call. CDR1 is SNHLY, CDR2 FYNNEI, per germline. CDR3 length: 13 residues. Trimming cost V 7 bases and J 3 bases, with 12 bases left between them. CDR3 region: CASKQEGHTEAFF. In DNA form, the CDR3 reads TGTGCCAGCAAGCAGGAAGGCCACACTGAAGCTTTCTTT.

This clonotype was detected only a few times. The chain has TRBV6-2 or TRBV6-3 and TRBJ2-7; 9 nucleotides match TRBD1. Germline V gene data show CDR1 as MNHEY and CDR2 as SVGEGT. The V gene end was trimmed by 9 bases and the J gene end by 2 bases; junction bases not matched to a gene: 14. This CDR3 has 16 residues. In DNA, the CDR3 is TGTGCCAGTTGGACCCGGAGGACAGGGGACACCTACGAGCAGTACTTC. Translated: CASWTRRTGDTYEQYF.

The V gene is TRBV7-3, the J gene TRBJ2-1; TRBD2 agrees at 10 bases. V lost 5 bases to trimming and J lost 4 bases; unmatched junction nucleotides: 8. Germline V gene data show CDR1 as SGHTA and CDR2 as FQGTGA. The CDR3 runs 16 residues. The CDR3 sequence is CASSPWTSGEYNEQFF. The CDR3 region has the DNA TGTGCCAGCAGCCCTTGGACTAGCGGAGAGTACAATGAGCAGTTCTTC. Based on the CDR3 plus reference TRBV7-3 and TRBJ2-1, the full variable domain is GAGVSQTPSNKVTEKGKYVELRCDPISGHTALYWYRQSLGQGPEFLIYFQGTGAADDSGLPNDRFFAVRPEGSVSTLKIQRTERGDSAVYLCASSPWTSGEYNEQFFGPGTRLTVL.

This clonotype has at least ten counts. The rearrangement links TRBV6-5 to TRBJ1-5; D perhaps matches TRBD1 (6 bases). Germline assignment: CDR1 MNHEY and CDR2 SVGAGI. V shed 0 bases and J shed 6 bases, with 15 bases lying between them. This CDR3 contains 16 residues. CDR3 sequence (DNA): TGTGCCAGCAGTTACTCGATGGTGGGGGGCTCTCAGCCCCAGCATTTT. The encoded protein is CASSYSMVGGSQPQHF.

This clonotype came up many times. CDR3 sequence reads: CASSPIGQEGTEAFF. The CDR3, as DNA: TGTGCCAGCAGCCCTATCGGACAGGAGGGAACTGAAGCTTTCTTT. This rearrangement joins TRBV6-5 to TRBJ1-1, with 7 nucleotides matching TRBD1. Germline V CDR1 and CDR2: MNHEY, SVGAGI. The junction had 12 bases not matched to a gene; V was cut back by 6 bases and J by 5 bases. The CDR3 consists of 15 residues.

This clonotype was seen ten or more times. The J gene is TRBJ1-1, the V gene TRBV9; 7 positions match TRBD1. The CDR3 loop spans 13 amino acids. With 1 base clipped from V and 8 bases from J, the junction kept 5 bases outside the gene matches. The germline gives CDR1 SGDLS, CDR2 YYNGEE. CDR3 region: CASSVRTGSEAFF. As DNA, the CDR3 is TGTGCCAGCAGCGTACGGACAGGCTCCGAAGCTTTCTTT.

The sample holds a few counts of this clonotype. This sequence joins TRBV28 and TRBJ2-2, with 7 nucleotides matching TRBD1. The CDR3 consists of 16 residues. With 6 bases clipped from V and 4 bases from J, the junction kept 11 bases outside the gene matches. Per germline, CDR1 MDHEN and CDR2 SYDVKM. The CDR3 spells CASRKGQSQGTGELFF. CDR3 in DNA: TGTGCCAGCAGGAAGGGACAGTCCCAGGGCACCGGGGAGCTGTTTTTT. Together with reference TRBV28 and TRBJ2-2, the CDR3 gives the full variable domain: DVKVTQSSRYLVKRTGEKVFLECVQDMDHENMFWYRQDPGLGLRLIYFSYDVKMKEKGDIPEGYSVSREKKERFSLILESASTNQTSMYLCASRKGQSQGTGELFFGEGSRLTVL.

This clonotype was counted many times. The chain joins TRBV10-3 to TRBJ2-2; the D is unclear. Germline loops: CDR1 ENHRY, CDR2 SYGVKD. The CDR3 totals 17 residues. V lost 0 bases and J 4 bases, leaving 15 bases between the germline ends. The CDR3 region has the DNA TGTGCCATCAGTGAGTCAAGCGCCTCACGGAGCACCGGGGAGCTGTTTTTT. As protein: CAISESSASRSTGELFF.

This clonotype was observed a handful of times. The chain combines TRBV4-3 with TRBJ2-1; no clear D. V gave up 0 bases and J gave up 9 bases, with 12 bases separating them. This CDR3 contains 14 residues. Germline loops: CDR1 LGHNA, CDR2 YSLEER. The CDR3 loop is CASSQEPAWSEQFF. In nucleotides, the CDR3 is TGCGCCAGCAGCCAAGAGCCGGCCTGGAGTGAGCAGTTCTTC.

This clonotype was found a few times. V usage is TRBV18 and J usage is TRBJ2-7; D unclear. The CDR3 has 13 residues. Germline lookup yields CDR1 KGHSH and CDR2 LQKENI. Between the trimmed V and J ends, which lost 3 bases and 3 bases, there was a span of 9 bases. CDR3 in amino acids: CASSPSGVYEQYF. The CDR3 DNA is TGTGCCAGCTCACCTAGTGGGGTCTACGAGCAGTACTTC.

In its sample, this clonotype was seen many times. This chain links TRBV28 with TRBJ2-2; unclear D gene. Per germline, CDR1 MDHEN and CDR2 SYDVKM. CDR3 length equals 15 residues. Trimming shortened V by 5 bases and J by 1 base, and 11 bases separated the two germline ends. The CDR3 region is CASSPRGLNTGELFF. CDR3 nucleotide sequence: TGTGCCAGCAGTCCCCGCGGCCTGAACACCGGGGAGCTGTTTTTT. Looking up the rest from reference TRBV28 and TRBJ2-2 gives the full variable domain: DVKVTQSSRYLVKRTGEKVFLECVQDMDHENMFWYRQDPGLGLRLIYFSYDVKMKEKGDIPEGYSVSREKKERFSLILESASTNQTSMYLCASSPRGLNTGELFFGEGSRLTVL.

This clonotype was found a few times. The CDR3 DNA reads as TGCGCCAGCAGCCAAGAGGGGGCCCAGTTTGAGCAGTTCTTC. Translated, it gives CASSQEGAQFEQFF. J is TRBJ2-1 and V is TRBV4-1, with D perhaps TRBD1 (6 bases). CDR3 length: 14 amino acids. Trimming pared 0 bases from V and 9 bases from J, leaving 12 bases between. Per germline, CDR1 MGHRA and CDR2 YSYEKL.

This clonotype was recorded many times. This chain joins TRBV5-6 and TRBJ2-7; 8 bases agree with TRBD1. The CDR3 has 12 amino acids. V shed 3 bases and J 6 bases; nucleotides not matched to a gene: 2. CDR1 and CDR2 (germline): SGHDT, YYEEEE. The CDR3 nucleotides read TGTGCCAGCAGCTGGGGGACAGGCGAGCAGTACTTC. The encoded protein is CASSWGTGEQYF.

This clonotype was seen many times. The gene calls are TRBV20-1 and TRBJ2-7; D is perhaps TRBD2 (6 bases). Trimming shortened V by 1 base and J by 3 bases, and 10 bases separated the two germline ends. This CDR3 contains 13 residues. In germline, CDR1 is DFQATT, CDR2 SNEGSKA (reference sequence). The DNA of the CDR3 is TGCAGTGCTAGAGGGGGAGGAGGCTACGAGCAGTACTTC. It translates to CSARGGGGYEQYF.